The entry that follows covers one TCR beta chain sequence. This sample was included in a study of blood T cell repertoires in COVID-19. The wider study: Sites across the United States, Italy and Spain contributed samples from acute and convalescent COVID-19. T cells, B-cell-depleted T cells, or PBMCs supplied cDNA or gDNA.

In the authors' methods: Amplified reference gene primers provided the basis for estimating nucleated cell counts. Profiled with immunoSEQ multiplex PCR; TCRdb holds only in-frame clones, not every one. For V, J and clone size, that table is used; D and trimming come from the DNA. The sample has around 200,000 clones, over 80% seen once. Trimming removed 5 bases from V and 4 bases from J, with 12 bases in between. Per germline, CDR1 LNHNV and CDR2 YYDKDF (reference sequence). The CDR3 runs to 15 residues. Enrolment of Seattle patients took place during active infection, and they were followed longitudinally.

The receptor was derived from a woman aged 30 to 39 with COVID-19, enrolled during active disease. The source material was peripheral blood. The chain is built from TRBV15 and TRBJ2-6, with D perhaps TRBD2 (7 bases). DNA of the CDR3: TGTGCCACCAGCGGAGGGGGGGACGGGGCCAACGTCCTGACTTTC. It yields the protein CATSGGGDGANVLTF. The variable domain in full, with the rest retrieved from reference TRBV15 and TRBJ2-6, is DAMVIQNPRYQVTQFGKPVTLSCSQTLNHNVMYWYQQKSSQAPKLLFHYYDKDFNNEADTPDNFQSRRPNTSFCFLDIRSPGLGDTAMYLCATSGGGDGANVLTFGAGSRLTVL.